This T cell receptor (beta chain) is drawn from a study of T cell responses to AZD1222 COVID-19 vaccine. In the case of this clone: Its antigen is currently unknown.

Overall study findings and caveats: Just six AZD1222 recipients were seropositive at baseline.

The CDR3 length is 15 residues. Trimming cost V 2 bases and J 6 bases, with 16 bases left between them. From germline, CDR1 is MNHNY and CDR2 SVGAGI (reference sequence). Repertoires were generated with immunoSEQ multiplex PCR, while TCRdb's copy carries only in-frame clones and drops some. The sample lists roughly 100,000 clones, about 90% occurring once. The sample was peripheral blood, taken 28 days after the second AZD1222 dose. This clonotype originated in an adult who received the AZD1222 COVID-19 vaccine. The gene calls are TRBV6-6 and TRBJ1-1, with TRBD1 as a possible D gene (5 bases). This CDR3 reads CASSYTDSIPPEAFF. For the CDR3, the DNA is TGTGCCAGCAGTTACACTGACAGCATCCCCCCTGAAGCTTTCTTT.